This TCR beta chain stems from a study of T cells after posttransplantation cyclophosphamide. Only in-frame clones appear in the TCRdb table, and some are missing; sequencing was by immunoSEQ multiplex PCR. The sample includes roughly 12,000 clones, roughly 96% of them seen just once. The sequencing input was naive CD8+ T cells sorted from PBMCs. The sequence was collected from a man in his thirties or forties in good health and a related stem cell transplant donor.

Written as DNA, the CDR3 is TGCAGCGGCCTACAGGGGGAAAACGAGCAGTACTTC. Protein product: CSGLQGENEQYF. The chain combines TRBV29-1 with TRBJ2-7; 8 positions match TRBD1. The CDR3 has 12 residues. CDR1 and CDR2 from the germline V gene are SQVTM and ANQGSEA. The V and J ends lost 7 bases and 5 bases, in that order; junction bases with no gene match: 7.